The clone carrying this T cell receptor (beta chain) has only a few counts. Antigen specificity is unknown. The source of the sample is a study of a mutant IDH1 vaccine in newly diagnosed glioma. Whole-study findings and limits: Changes in top peripheral clonotypes did not appear linked to pseudoprogression.

Time point here: week 5, during vaccination. Every vaccination contained 300 ug of the mutant IDH1 20-mer peptide and was paired with topical imiquimod. This CDR3 comprises 14 residues. V shed 3 bases and J shed 6 bases, with 12 bases lying between them. From germline, CDR1 is MNHNS and CDR2 SASEGT. The protocol was immunoSEQ multiplex PCR, while the TCRdb copy is restricted to in-frame clones and leaves out a portion. The sample yields 38,000 or so clones, roughly 92% seen once. This rearrangement joins TRBV6-1 to TRBJ2-1, with D uncertain. Sequenced here: PBMCs, sampled from a glioma patient whose treatment included an IDH1 peptide vaccine. The receptor was isolated from a man between 50 and 59 years old with glioma. The CDR3 DNA reads TGTGCCAGCAGTGAGGCGGCGGAATCCAATGAGCAGTTCTTC. It encodes CASSEAAESNEQFF.